The present entry profiles one T cell receptor (beta chain) with its context. CD8+ and CD4+ blood T cells underwent TCR beta sequencing. The authors negatively isolated CD8+ and CD4+ T cells and FACS-enriched TEMRA cells. This sample is drawn from a study of CD8 T cells in Susac syndrome. CDR1 is SGDLS and CDR2 is YYNGEE in the germline V gene. CDR3 length: 15 amino acids. J lost 7 bases, V lost 0 bases, and 8 bases had no gene match. Reverse transcription of about 0.45 to 1 ug RNA was performed with random hexamers. By means of immunoSEQ multiplex PCR, TCR beta CDR3 spanning 54 Vbeta and 13 Jbeta underwent amplification. TCRdb re-derived calls from the immunoSEQ multiplex PCR reads in MiXCR, one entry per CDR3 protein. The sample yields 130,000 to 150,000 distinct CDR3 sequences, around 94% seen once.

The receptor was isolated from a human donor in good health. The chain carries TRBV9 and TRBJ2-7; 9 bases are shared with TRBD1. Material: CD4+ T cells from PBMCs. CDR3 nucleotides: TGTGCCAGCAGCGTAGCGGGGGGACAGGGCGGGGAGCAGTACTTC. Protein: CASSVAGGQGGEQYF.